The 20 T cell receptor beta chains presented below share a single source sample, sequenced in a study of T cells in Graves' hyperthyroidism and ophthalmopathy. TCR beta CDR3 sequences were amplified from RNA transcripts. TCR CDR3 underwent first-round RT-PCR with the HTBI primer set. TCRdb re-analysed the multiplex PCR reads in MiXCR, keeping a single row per CDR3 protein. The sample holds hundreds of thousands of distinct CDR3 sequences, roughly 14% seen once. The specimen was blood. Source of these receptors: a woman aged 45-60 years with Graves' ophthalmopathy.

This clonotype was counted at least ten times. The chain has TRBV10-2 and TRBJ2-1, with a tentative D call TRBD2 (6 bases). CDR1 and CDR2 (germline): WSHSY, SAAADI. Trimming took off 5 bases at V and 6 bases at J, with 23 bases between the two ends. CDR3 length: 17 residues. CDR3 DNA sequence: TGCGCCAGCAGTCCACCGATAGCGTTGACTAGGGTCAATGAGCAGTTCTTC. Translation: CASSPPIALTRVNEQFF.

The genes are TRBV6-2 or TRBV6-3 and TRBJ2-7; TRBD1 matches at 8 bases. V lost 2 bases, J lost 6 bases, and 3 bases stayed unmatched. This CDR3 contains 13 residues. CDR1 is MNHEY, CDR2 SVGEGT, per germline. This chain's CDR3 is CASSYTDRGEQYF. The CDR3, as DNA: TGTGCCAGCAGTTACACTGACAGGGGCGAGCAGTACTTC.

V gene TRBV7-9 combines with J gene TRBJ2-5; 15 nucleotides agree with TRBD2. CDR1 is SEHNR, CDR2 FQNEAQ, per germline (reference sequence). Unmatched junction bases numbered 6, after V lost 8 bases and J lost 5 bases. There are 15 residues in the CDR3. In DNA, the CDR3 is TGTGCCAGCGGACTAGCGGGAGGGGAATCGGAGACCCAGTACTTC. Protein sequence: CASGLAGGESETQYF.

The genes are TRBV7-9 and TRBJ2-5; 12 bases align to TRBD2. V was clipped by 0 bases and J by 2 bases; unmatched bases: 4. This CDR3 is 17 amino acids long. In germline, CDR1 is SEHNR, CDR2 FQNEAQ (reference sequence). CDR3 in amino acids: CASSLARTSGTQETQYF. CDR3 nucleotide sequence: TGTGCCAGCAGCTTAGCCAGGACTAGCGGGACACAAGAGACCCAGTACTTC. Using reference TRBV7-9 and TRBJ2-5 for the parts outside the CDR3, the full variable domain is DTGVSQNPRHKITKRGQNVTFRCDPISEHNRLYWYRQTLGQGPEFLTYFQNEAQLEKSRLLSDRFSAERPKGSFSTLEIQRTEQGDSAMYLCASSLARTSGTQETQYFGPGTRLLVL.

This clonotype was counted a few times. CDR3 region: CASSYRPGTDADGGANVLTF. The CDR3 nucleotides are TGTGCCAGCAGTTACAGACCGGGGACAGATGCGGATGGGGGGGCCAACGTCCTGACTTTC. The chain combines TRBV6-2 or TRBV6-3 with TRBJ2-6, with 7 bases fitting TRBD1. This CDR3 is built from 20 residues. The germline CDR1 and CDR2 sequences are MNHEY and SVGEGT. With V trimmed by 2 bases and J by 4 bases, 17 bases remained unmatched.

This clonotype was detected a few times. The V call is TRBV12-3 or TRBV12-4, the J call TRBJ2-2; 9 bases align to TRBD2. The CDR3 is 15 amino acids. V was clipped by 5 bases and J by 1 base; unmatched bases: 2. The CDR3 protein is CASSPTSGNTGELFF. For the CDR3, the DNA is TGTGCCAGCAGTCCGACTAGCGGGAACACCGGGGAGCTGTTTTTT.

The chain is built from TRBV9 and TRBJ2-1; D remains ambiguous. V dropped 0 bases and J dropped 7 bases, with 11 bases sitting between them. Per the germline V gene, CDR1 is SGDLS and CDR2 is YYNGEE. CDR3 length: 14 residues. The CDR3 bases are TGTGCCAGCAGCGTAGTCCCTGGGCCGAATGAGCAGTTCTTC. This encodes CASSVVPGPNEQFF.

This clonotype was observed a few times. The genes are TRBV5-4 and TRBJ2-2; possible D gene TRBD2, 6 bases. V was shortened by 5 bases and J by 1 base, with 9 bases between the two germline ends. There are 14 residues in the CDR3. Germline V gene lookup returns CDR1 SGHNT and CDR2 YYREEE (reference sequence). The CDR3: CASSAAGNTGELFF. The CDR3 DNA reads TGTGCCAGCAGTGCAGCGGGGAACACCGGGGAGCTGTTTTTT.

There are a few counts of this clonotype. V and J are TRBV6-1 and TRBJ2-7; possible D gene TRBD2, 5 bases. The V gene lost 2 bases and the J gene lost 0 bases, with 5 bases spanning the gap. The CDR3 is 13 residues long. Germline V gives CDR1 MNHNS, CDR2 SASEGT. In DNA form, the CDR3 reads TGTGCCAGCAGTGAACGGGACTCCTACGAGCAGTACTTC. The encoded protein is CASSERDSYEQYF.

V usage is TRBV29-1 and J usage is TRBJ2-2; 15 nucleotides line up with TRBD2. The germline V gene encodes CDR1 SQVTM and CDR2 ANQGSEA. V dropped 0 bases and J dropped 6; count of bases not matched to a gene: 8. The CDR3 totals 18 residues. In DNA, the CDR3 is TGCAGCGTTGAAGATTCGGGACTAGCGGGGGGATCCCCCGGGGAGCTGTTTTTT. Translated, it gives CSVEDSGLAGGSPGELFF.

The chain uses TRBV7-6 and TRBJ2-1; TRBD2 agrees at 9 bases. The germline gives CDR1 SGHVS, CDR2 FNYEAQ. V was clipped by 5 bases and J by 0 bases; unmatched bases: 8. The CDR3 covers 17 residues. DNA of the CDR3: TGTGCCAGCAGCCGGAGACTAGCGGAGGACTCCTACAATGAGCAGTTCTTC. This gives the protein CASSRRLAEDSYNEQFF.

This clonotype showed up just a few times. The gene calls are TRBV7-9 and TRBJ1-1, with TRBD1 identical over 9 bases. CDR1 and CDR2 (germline): SEHNR, FQNEAQ (reference sequence). The CDR3 is 16 amino acids. J lost 1 base, V lost 5 bases, and 8 bases had no gene match. The CDR3 DNA is TGTGCCAGCAGCCGACTACAGGGGGCTCGGAACACTGAAGCTTTCTTT. Translating gives CASSRLQGARNTEAFF. The entire variable domain, with the rest obtained from reference TRBV7-9 and TRBJ1-1, is as follows: DTGVSQNPRHKITKRGQNVTFRCDPISEHNRLYWYRQTLGQGPEFLTYFQNEAQLEKSRLLSDRFSAERPKGSFSTLEIQRTEQGDSAMYLCASSRLQGARNTEAFFGQGTRLTVV.

This clonotype occurred many times. The chain couples TRBV18 to TRBJ1-1; 8 nucleotides agree with TRBD1. This CDR3 has 16 residues. The germline V gene encodes CDR1 KGHSH and CDR2 LQKENI. Trimming at V came to 1 base and at J to 11 bases, leaving 15 bases not matched to a gene. As DNA, the CDR3 is TGTGCCAGCTCACCACTTTTGCACAGGGGGAGGGTGTTGGCTTTCTTT. It translates to CASSPLLHRGRVLAFF.

This clonotype has a count of ten or more. J is TRBJ2-1 and V is TRBV5-1; D remains ambiguous. The germline gives CDR1 SGHRS, CDR2 YFSETQ. CDR3 length equals 13 residues. V lost 0 bases and J 9 bases, leaving 10 bases between the germline ends. Written as DNA, the CDR3 is TGCGCCAGCAGCTTGGTTTCCGGGTTTGAGCAGTTCTTC. Translated: CASSLVSGFEQFF.

To note about this clonotype: A much larger clone differs from this one at a single base, so this may be a read error. The rearrangement uses TRBV6-5 and TRBJ2-5; TRBD1 agrees at 9 bases. CDR1 is MNHEY, CDR2 SVGAGI, per germline. The CDR3 sequence is 16 residues long. The CDR3 sequence: CASSYGGQGSAESQYF. CDR3 bases: TGTGCCAGCAGTTACGGGGGACAGGGCTCGGCAGAGAGCCAGTACTTC.

In its sample, this clonotype was seen many times. This sequence joins TRBV12-3 or TRBV12-4 and TRBJ1-2, with D unclear. V gave up 5 bases and J gave up 3 bases, with 10 bases separating them. CDR3 size: 13 residues. The CDR3 DNA follows: TGTGCCAGCAGTCCCTCGACGGACTATGGCTACACCTTC. It yields the protein CASSPSTDYGYTF.

This clonotype was detected ten times or more. The junction and the germline gene differ at one end; a read error may be behind it. The chain has TRBV7-7 and TRBJ2-1; 7 nucleotides align to TRBD2. This CDR3 has 19 residues. Germline V gene lookup returns CDR1 SSHAT and CDR2 FNYEAQ (reference sequence). Written as DNA, the CDR3 is TGTGCTAGCAGCCTTATCCCAAATCTTTTTGCGGGAGAGAGCAATGAGCAGTTCTTC. It specifies CASSLIPNLFAGESNEQFF. Full variable domain (rest looked up from reference TRBV7-7 and TRBJ2-1): GAGVSQSPRYKVTKRGQDVTLRCDPISSHATLYWYQQALGQGPEFLTYFNYEAQPDKSGLPSDRFSAERPEGSISTLTIQRTEQRDSAMYRCASSLIPNLFAGESNEQFFGPGTRLTVL.

This clonotype has a handful of counts. This chain joins TRBV6-1 and TRBJ2-7; 7 bases agree with TRBD2. There are 18 residues in the CDR3. Germline assignment: CDR1 MNHNS and CDR2 SASEGT. V dropped 1 base and J dropped 4; count of bases not matched to a gene: 16. The CDR3 loop is CASSEEAPTLAEFYEQYF. The CDR3 nucleotides are TGTGCCAGCAGTGAAGAAGCCCCTACCCTAGCGGAATTTTACGAGCAGTACTTC.

There are many counts of this clonotype. The chain uses TRBV24-1 and TRBJ2-2, with a weak D call TRBD1 (6 bases). CDR1 is KGHDR and CDR2 is SFDVKD in the germline V gene. V lost 0 bases, J lost 2 bases, and 15 bases lay in between. The CDR3 sequence is 18 residues long. DNA for the CDR3: TGTGCCACCAGTGATTTGCCGGGACAACAGACTAACACCGGGGAGCTGTTTTTT. This sequence encodes CATSDLPGQQTNTGELFF.

At least ten counts were recorded for this clonotype. The chain joins TRBV7-9 to TRBJ2-3; no clear D. The V and J ends lost 3 bases and 8 bases respectively, with 9 bases between them. This CDR3 has 12 amino acids. The germline gives CDR1 SEHNR, CDR2 FQNEAQ (reference sequence). CDR3 in DNA: TGTGCCAGCAGCTTCGATCAGAGTACGCAGTATTTT. Translation: CASSFDQSTQYF.